One and the same sample provided the 4 T cell receptor beta chains below, sequenced in a study of OX40 agonist ivuxolimab in advanced cancers. The table came from immunoSEQ multiplex PCR; TCRdb's copy has only in-frame clones and leaves some out. The data show 62,000 or so clones, about four fifths seen once. The input for sequencing was CD4+ or CD8+ T cells sorted from blood, taken in a trial of the OX40 agonist ivuxolimab. Source of these receptors: an adult with an advanced solid tumor such as melanoma, head and neck, liver or kidney cancer.

The chain couples TRBV11-3 to TRBJ1-1; D not certain. With 1 base removed from V and 0 bases from J, the gap between germline ends came to 9 bases. The CDR3 is 15 amino acids. Germline lookup yields CDR1 SGHNT and CDR2 YENEEA. The CDR3 DNA sequence: TGTGCCAGCAGCTTAGTGGGCAGCCTGAACACTGAAGCTTTCTTT. Translation: CASSLVGSLNTEAFF.

This chain joins TRBV12-5 and TRBJ2-7, with TRBD1 identical over 7 bases. From germline, CDR1 is LGHNT and CDR2 FRNRAP. There are 19 residues in the CDR3. The junction had 16 bases not matched to a gene; V was cut back by 2 bases and J by 0 bases. CDR3 region: CASGLPYGTVKSNSYEQYF. The DNA of the CDR3 is TGTGCTAGTGGTTTGCCATACGGGACAGTGAAATCAAACTCCTACGAGCAGTACTTC.

The rearrangement links TRBV10-2 to TRBJ1-1; D call uncertain. This CDR3 has 11 residues. Trimming took 1 base from V and 6 from J, leaving 3 bases between them. The germline V gene encodes CDR1 WSHSY and CDR2 SAAADI. The CDR3 reads CASSEWPEAFF. In DNA, the CDR3 is TGCGCCAGCAGTGAGTGGCCTGAAGCTTTCTTT.

This clone came up once. CDR3 protein: CASSPTSDTDTQYF. The CDR3 DNA follows: TGTGCCAGCAGCCCGACTAGCGATACAGATACGCAGTATTTT. J is TRBJ2-3 and V is TRBV5-4, with 8 bases matching TRBD2. Unmatched junction bases numbered 4, after V lost 4 bases and J lost 3 bases. Looked up from germline, CDR1 is SGHNT and CDR2 is YYREEE (reference sequence). CDR3 length equals 14 residues. The full variable domain, in which reference TRBV5-4 and TRBJ2-3 provide the parts outside the CDR3, is ETGVTQSPTHLIKTRGQQVTLRCSSQSGHNTVSWYQQALGQGPQFIFQYYREEENGRGNFPPRFSGLQFPNYSSELNVNALELDDSALYLCASSPTSDTDTQYFGPGTRLTVL.